Each of the 28 T cell receptor beta chains below was sequenced from the same sample in a study of blood T cells in healthy people across ages. A J-beta primer mix and a sample-barcoded 5' primer were used in a second PCR of about 7 to 12 cycles. TCRdb reprocessed the 5' RACE reads with MiXCR, giving one entry per CDR3 protein. The table shows 660,000 or so distinct CDR3 sequences, with around 54% occurring only once. The sequenced sample was blood. Receptors were obtained from a man aged 55 to 70 in good health.

The sample holds a few counts of this clonotype. The J gene is TRBJ2-1, the V gene TRBV12-3 or TRBV12-4; maybe TRBD1 (6 bases). V was cut by 1 base and J by 12 bases, with 10 bases left in between. The CDR3 runs 12 residues. The CDR3 bases are TGTGCCAGCAGTTTAGTCGGGACACCGCAGTTCTTC. Its translation is CASSLVGTPQFF.

This clonotype has more than one count but fewer than ten. The rearrangement uses TRBV20-1 and TRBJ2-4; D is uncertain. V was clipped by 3 bases and J by 3 bases, with 9 bases between them. Germline values: CDR1 DFQATT, CDR2 SNEGSKA (reference sequence). CDR3 size: 13 residues. Here the CDR3 reads CSASMPNKNIQYF. The CDR3 DNA is TGCAGTGCTAGTATGCCTAACAAAAACATTCAGTACTTC.

The CDR3 nucleotides read TGTGCCAGCAGTGAAAAGGGGGGGTCGGATACGCAGTATTTT. It codes for CASSEKGGSDTQYF. The chain uses TRBV6-1 and TRBJ2-3; weak D call: TRBD2 (7 bases). The germline CDR1 and CDR2 sequences are MNHNS and SASEGT. This CDR3 contains 14 residues. The ends were cut back, 2 bases at V and 6 bases at J, with 12 bases in the middle.

This clonotype has a single count. This chain uses TRBV11-2 with TRBJ2-1; 8 bases match TRBD2. J was trimmed by 0 bases and V by 7 bases; bases with no gene match: 8. This CDR3 has 16 amino acids. Germline V gene lookup returns CDR1 SGHAT and CDR2 FQNNGV. The chain's CDR3 is CASILSGGYSYNEQFF. The CDR3 nucleotides read TGTGCCAGCATCCTAAGCGGGGGATACTCCTACAATGAGCAGTTCTTC.

This clonotype occurred once. The gene calls are TRBV19 and TRBJ2-5; 8 positions match TRBD1. The V segment lost 3 bases and the J segment 3 bases; nucleotides outside the gene matches: 3. CDR1 LNHDA and CDR2 SQIVND come from the germline V gene (reference sequence). This CDR3 comprises 14 residues. As DNA, the CDR3 is TGTGCCAGTAGTATCCGGACAGGGAAAGAGACCCAGTACTTC. The encoded protein is CASSIRTGKETQYF.

The CDR3 coding sequence is TGTGCCACCAGGAATGGTGCGGCCTCCACTAACTATGGCTACACCTTC. Amino acid sequence: CATRNGAASTNYGYTF. This sequence joins TRBV10-3 and TRBJ1-2; no firm D call. The CDR3 is made up of 16 amino acids. Trimming left V 10 bases short and J 0 bases short, with 21 bases between. The germline CDR1 and CDR2 sequences are ENHRY and SYGVKD.

As for this clonotype: This clone may be a read error of a much larger clone one base away. This rearrangement joins TRBV2 to TRBJ1-5, with 8 bases lining up with TRBD1. This CDR3 comprises 15 residues. The germline V gene encodes CDR1 SNHLY and CDR2 FYNNEI. Written as DNA, the CDR3 is TGTACCAGCAGTGAAAGGGCAGGGGGCGGCCAGCCCCAGCATTTT. Its protein product is CTSSERAGGGQPQHF.

The genes are TRBV2 and TRBJ2-7, with D perhaps TRBD2 (5 bases). The CDR3 has 12 residues. V lost 8 bases and J lost 3, with 11 bases in between. Germline loops: CDR1 SNHLY, CDR2 FYNNEI. Here the CDR3 reads CASARGLYEQYF. The CDR3 nucleotides read TGTGCCAGCGCCAGAGGACTCTACGAGCAGTACTTC.

This rearrangement joins TRBV5-1 to TRBJ2-7; D is undetermined. V was cut by 4 bases and J by 2 bases, with 10 bases left in between. This CDR3 spans 13 amino acids. Germline CDR1 and CDR2: SGHRS and YFSETQ. CDR3 nucleotides: TGCGCCAGCAGCGTAAGGGATCCCTACGAGCAGTACTTC. This sequence encodes CASSVRDPYEQYF.

This rearrangement joins TRBV5-8 to TRBJ2-7; a possible D gene is TRBD1 (5 bases). Germline V CDR1 and CDR2: SGHTS, YDEGEE. The V end lost 3 bases, the J end lost 2 bases, and 18 bases lay between the germline ends. The CDR3 spans 16 residues. The CDR3 here is CASSSLAGSRAYEQYF. The CDR3 region has the DNA TGTGCCAGCAGCTCACTGGCAGGGTCCCGGGCCTACGAGCAGTACTTC.

Of note for this clonotype: At one end, the junction sequence differs from germline, possibly due to a read error. The gene calls are TRBV2 and TRBJ2-5; D is unclear. Germline-derived CDR1 and CDR2 are SNHLY and FYNNEI. The CDR3 is made up of 12 amino acids. The CDR3 DNA follows: TGTGCCAGCAGGGAAGCTTTCGCGACCCAGTACTTC. It translates to CASREAFATQYF.

The CDR3 is CASSLVTDSMDSKNEKLFF. The CDR3 DNA sequence: TGTGCCAGCAGCTTAGTGACAGACAGTATGGATAGTAAAAATGAAAAACTGTTTTTT. The chain couples TRBV13 to TRBJ1-4, with D perhaps matching TRBD1 (5 bases). V shed 1 base and J shed 5 bases, with 23 bases lying between them. Per germline, CDR1 PRHDT and CDR2 FYEKMQ (reference sequence). This CDR3 spans 19 amino acids.

This clonotype was detected only a few times. V gene TRBV4-1 combines with J gene TRBJ2-1; D gene uncertain. Germline values: CDR1 MGHRA, CDR2 YSYEKL. V gave up 1 base and J gave up 9 bases, with 22 bases separating them. The CDR3 is 17 residues long. Here the CDR3 DNA reads TGCGCCAGCAGCCAAGTGGACCTCGGGCTTACGCACGGTGAGCAGTTCTTC. Encoded protein: CASSQVDLGLTHGEQFF.

The chain combines TRBV2 with TRBJ1-4; D call uncertain. V dropped 5 bases and J dropped 3 bases, with 13 bases sitting between them. The CDR3 has 15 residues. Germline CDR1 reads SNHLY; CDR2 reads FYNNEI. The CDR3 is CASSSEDLPNEKLFF. CDR3 nucleotide sequence: TGTGCCAGCAGTAGCGAGGATCTCCCTAATGAAAAACTGTTTTTT.

This sequence joins TRBV5-1 and TRBJ2-5; the D is unclear. This CDR3 contains 13 residues. V was pared by 2 bases and J by 4 bases, with 9 bases between. Germline V CDR1 and CDR2: SGHRS, YFSETQ. CDR3 coding DNA: TGCGCCAGCAGCTTACAGCGTACAGAGACCCAGTACTTC. Protein product: CASSLQRTETQYF.

CDR3 nucleotide sequence: TGTGCCAGCAGCGTAGTCGGGGGGCTTCTGGACGAGCAGTACTTC. Translated, it gives CASSVVGGLLDEQYF. This chain joins TRBV11-2 and TRBJ2-7, with D possibly matching TRBD2 (7 bases). This CDR3 is 15 amino acids long. CDR1 and CDR2 from the germline V gene are SGHAT and FQNNGV. Between the trimmed V and J ends, which lost 5 bases and 5 bases, there was a span of 19 bases.

The V and J genes are TRBV12-3 or TRBV12-4 and TRBJ2-3, with TRBD2 matching 7 bases. The CDR3 spans 15 residues. The J segment lost 3 bases and the V segment lost 6 bases, leaving 9 bases of the junction unmatched. CDR3 sequence: CASSLDRAGTDTQYF. CDR3 DNA: TGTGCCAGCAGCTTGGATAGAGCGGGGACAGATACGCAGTATTTT.

Regarding this clonotype: Possible read error: a much larger clone is one base away. The chain joins TRBV7-9 to TRBJ2-5; possible D gene TRBD2, 6 bases. There are 16 residues in the CDR3. Trimming took 3 bases from V and 11 from J, leaving 25 bases between them. Germline V CDR1 and CDR2: SEHNR, FQNEAQ (reference sequence). The CDR3 loop reads CASSFGGLVQDNEQYF. Here the CDR3 DNA reads TGTGCCAGCAGCTTTGGGGGGTTAGTACAGGACAATGAGCAGTACTTC.

The chain couples TRBV25-1 to TRBJ1-3, with D perhaps TRBD1 (6 bases). The CDR3 consists of 15 residues. V was pared by 4 bases and J by 4 bases, with 14 bases between. The V gene's germline CDR1 is MGHDK and CDR2 SYGVNS. The CDR3 loop is CASSGLGAGGNTIYF. The CDR3 DNA is TGTGCCAGCAGTGGACTGGGGGCCGGAGGAAACACCATATATTTT.

This clonotype was seen a handful of times. The V gene is TRBV5-1, the J gene TRBJ2-3, with 12 bases lining up with TRBD2. The CDR3 has 17 amino acids. Germline values: CDR1 SGHRS, CDR2 YFSETQ. Trimming at V came to 0 bases and at J to 5 bases, leaving 7 bases not matched to a gene. CDR3 region: CASSLVLAGGRGDTQYF. CDR3 DNA: TGCGCCAGCAGCTTGGTTCTAGCGGGGGGGCGTGGAGATACGCAGTATTTT.

This clonotype appeared once. Germline is not matched at one junction end, which may reflect a read error. V usage is TRBV29-1 and J usage is TRBJ2-3; possible D gene TRBD2, 6 bases. CDR1 and CDR2 (germline): SQVTM, ANQGSEA. The CDR3 is 12 amino acids. CDR3 DNA: TGCCGCGTTCGGGAGTACACAGATACGCAGTATTTT. Encoded protein: CRVREYTDTQYF.

The chain links TRBV12-3 or TRBV12-4 to TRBJ2-5; 9 nucleotides align to TRBD1. With the DNA end fitting TRBJ2-4 better, the J assignment may be wrong. The CDR3 has 17 amino acids. The CDR3 region is CASSTPLGQGSKNIQYF. CDR3 nucleotides: TGTGCCAGCAGTACCCCTTTGGGACAGGGTTCCAAAAACATTCAGTACTTC.

This chain connects TRBV20-1 to TRBJ2-3; TRBD2 agrees at 15 bases. The CDR3 contains 17 residues. V dropped 3 bases and J dropped 5; count of bases not matched to a gene: 9. The germline gives CDR1 DFQATT, CDR2 SNEGSKA (reference sequence). Here the CDR3 reads CSASNVWTSGGEDTQYF. CDR3 sequence (DNA): TGCAGTGCTAGTAACGTCTGGACTAGCGGGGGGGAAGATACGCAGTATTTT.

This clonotype was recorded a few times. This chain links TRBV6-5 with TRBJ2-1; D is undetermined. Germline CDR1 MNHEY, CDR2 SVGAGI. The CDR3 covers 15 residues. V lost 0 bases and J 7 bases, leaving 13 bases between the germline ends. CDR3 coding DNA: TGTGCCAGCAGTTACTCGTATGGCAGCTCTAATGAGCAGTTCTTC. As protein: CASSYSYGSSNEQFF.

V gene TRBV9 combines with J gene TRBJ2-5, with TRBD1 matching over 8 bases. J lost 11 bases, V lost 0 bases, and 12 bases had no gene match. The germline gives CDR1 SGDLS, CDR2 YYNGEE. There are 15 residues in the CDR3. The CDR3 protein is CASSVAPQGVGEQYF. CDR3 nucleotides: TGTGCCAGCAGCGTAGCTCCACAGGGGGTGGGAGAGCAGTACTTC.

The sample holds a few counts of this clonotype. V and J are TRBV28 and TRBJ1-2, with a possible D match to TRBD1 (5 bases). The germline V and J ends were trimmed by 5 bases and 7 bases, with 17 bases remaining between them. Germline CDR1 is MDHEN and CDR2 is SYDVKM. CDR3 length: 14 residues. CDR3 sequence reads: CASSTLTGPGGYTF. CDR3 nucleotide sequence: TGTGCCAGCAGTACACTTACAGGTCCCGGTGGCTACACCTTC.

The rearrangement links TRBV20-1 to TRBJ2-4; 7 nucleotides align to TRBD2. The CDR3 has 15 residues. The germline gives CDR1 DFQATT, CDR2 SNEGSKA (reference sequence). V lost 5 bases and J lost 0; bases outside the gene matches: 7. This CDR3 reads CSAARAGVAKNIQYF. The DNA for the CDR3 is TGCAGTGCTGCTAGGGCGGGGGTAGCCAAAAACATTCAGTACTTC.

The rearrangement joins TRBV12-3 or TRBV12-4 to TRBJ1-1; tentative D call: TRBD1 (5 bases). The CDR3 is 11 amino acids. V shed 6 bases and J shed 8 bases, with 10 bases lying between them. The CDR3 is CASRAGLEAFF. The CDR3, as DNA: TGTGCCAGCAGGGCAGGGTTGGAAGCTTTCTTT.